The 21 T cell receptor beta chains given below trace back to one sample, sequenced in a study of blood T cell repertoires in COVID-19. Data came from immunoSEQ multiplex PCR; TCRdb stores just in-frame clones and leaves some out. The sample contains about 110,000 clones, 55% to 75% of which appear only once. Sequenced material: peripheral blood. These receptors were obtained from a woman aged 40 to 50 with acute or convalescent COVID-19.

This chain links TRBV29-1 with TRBJ2-7, with TRBD2 matching over 10 bases. Germline-derived CDR1 and CDR2 are SQVTM and ANQGSEA. The CDR3 consists of 12 residues. The V and J ends lost 6 bases and 5 bases, in that order; junction bases with no gene match: 4. The CDR3, as DNA: TGCAGCGTGTCTAGCGGGGGCGACGAGCAGTACTTC. It codes for CSVSSGGDEQYF.

This chain uses TRBV4-2 with TRBJ2-3, with D possibly matching TRBD2 (7 bases). V was pared by 1 base and J by 0 bases, with 11 bases between. From germline, CDR1 is LGHNA and CDR2 YNFKEQ. The CDR3 is 16 residues long. CDR3 loop: CASSQAGGTSTDTQYF. In DNA, the CDR3 is TGTGCCAGCAGCCAAGCGGGGGGCACTAGCACAGATACGCAGTATTTT.

The chain links TRBV30 to TRBJ1-5, with a possible D match to TRBD1 (6 bases). Trimming pared 2 bases from V and 7 bases from J, leaving 12 bases between. CDR3 length equals 13 residues. Germline CDR1 and CDR2: GTSNPN and SVGIG (reference sequence). The CDR3 here is CAWSSAQGQPQHF. DNA of the CDR3: TGTGCCTGGAGTTCCGCCCAGGGGCAGCCCCAGCATTTT. The full variable domain, its missing parts supplied by reference TRBV30 and TRBJ1-5, is SQTIHQWPATLVQPVGSPLSLECTVEGTSNPNLYWYRQAAGRGLQLLFYSVGIGQISSEVPQNLSASRPQDRQFILSSKKLLLSDSGFYLCAWSSAQGQPQHFGDGTRLSIL.

The chain carries TRBV4-1 and TRBJ1-5, with 11 bases identical to TRBD1. Looked up from germline, CDR1 is MGHRA and CDR2 is YSYEKL. Trimming cost V 4 bases and J 6 bases; bases outside gene matches: 5. There are 15 residues in the CDR3. In DNA, the CDR3 is TGCGCCAGCAGCCTAGGGGGACAGGGGGGTCAGCCCCAGCATTTT. Encoded protein: CASSLGGQGGQPQHF.

V usage is TRBV7-2 and J usage is TRBJ1-2; D perhaps matches TRBD1 (5 bases). This CDR3 has 15 residues. Trimming pared 4 bases from V and 6 bases from J, leaving 18 bases between. The germline CDR1 and CDR2 sequences are SGHTA and FQGNSA. The CDR3 bases are TGTGCCAGCAGCTCCGGCGCGGGGCCCGGGGATGGCTACACCTTC. It is translated as CASSSGAGPGDGYTF.

For this clone: This same CDR3 is encoded by further DNA sequences in the sample. The rearrangement links TRBV5-1 to TRBJ1-3; TRBD1 aligns across 9 bases. Germline V gene data show CDR1 as SGHRS and CDR2 as YFSETQ. This CDR3 region has 14 residues. V was clipped by 4 bases and J by 3 bases; unmatched bases: 2. Here the CDR3 DNA reads TGCGCCAGCAGCCCGACAGGGGGTGGAAACACCATATATTTT. It codes for CASSPTGGGNTIYF.

CDR3 nucleotides: TGTGCCAGCAGCCCGGGGAACTCTGGGGCCAACGTCCTGACTTTC. It encodes CASSPGNSGANVLTF. This chain links TRBV3-1 (or the pseudogene TRBV3-2) with TRBJ2-6; D may be TRBD2 (5 bases). This CDR3 has 15 amino acids. From germline, CDR1 is LGHDT and CDR2 YNNKEL (reference sequence). V was cut by 4 bases and J by 0 bases, with 7 bases left in between.

J is TRBJ2-1 and V is TRBV5-1; 11 bases line up with TRBD2. The CDR3 is 21 amino acids. The V gene end was trimmed by 2 bases and the J gene end by 3 bases; junction bases not matched to a gene: 19. The germline V gene has CDR1 SGHRS and CDR2 YFSETQ. The CDR3 sequence: CASSFEILSGTSGRYYNEQFF. Written as DNA, the CDR3 is TGCGCCAGCAGCTTCGAGATTTTATCCGGGACTAGCGGAAGGTACTACAATGAGCAGTTCTTC.

The V call is TRBV7-6, the J call TRBJ2-3, with TRBD2 matching over 9 bases. This CDR3 is 16 amino acids long. Trimming removed 1 base from V and 3 bases from J; junction bases left unmatched: 5. The germline V gene encodes CDR1 SGHVS and CDR2 FNYEAQ. This CDR3 reads CASSLEGLAGTDTQYF. CDR3 nucleotides: TGTGCCAGCAGCTTAGAAGGGCTAGCGGGGACAGATACGCAGTATTTT.

This chain joins TRBV4-3 and TRBJ2-7; 7 bases agree with TRBD2. The germline V gene has CDR1 LGHNA and CDR2 YSLEER. This CDR3 spans 15 amino acids. J gave up 4 bases and V 0 bases, and 6 bases lay outside the gene matches. The CDR3 protein is CASSQDQRGDYEQYF. The CDR3 coding sequence is TGCGCCAGCAGCCAAGATCAACGGGGGGATTACGAGCAGTACTTC.

The chain couples TRBV28 to TRBJ2-3; 9 bases align to TRBD1. With 5 bases clipped from V and 3 bases from J, the junction kept 9 bases outside the gene matches. Germline CDR1 reads MDHEN; CDR2 reads SYDVKM. The CDR3 length is 16 residues. This CDR3 reads CASSPGDRVRTDTQYF. The CDR3 nucleotides read TGTGCCAGCAGTCCCGGGGACAGGGTCAGGACAGATACGCAGTATTTT.

This clone was observed a few times. The chain links TRBV3-1 (or the pseudogene TRBV3-2) to TRBJ1-1; D gene uncertain. Germline V lookup: CDR1 LGHDT, CDR2 YNNKEL (reference sequence). Trimming cost V 2 bases and J 0 bases, with 10 bases left between them. This CDR3 is built from 15 residues. The CDR3 region has the DNA TGTGCCAGCAGCCAACAGGTCACCATGAACACTGAAGCTTTCTTT. It translates to CASSQQVTMNTEAFF.

The V gene is TRBV11-3, the J gene TRBJ2-1, with D maybe TRBD2 (6 bases). Trimming took off 5 bases at V and 5 bases at J, with 13 bases between the two ends. Germline values: CDR1 SGHNT, CDR2 YENEEA. This CDR3 region has 14 residues. CDR3 bases: TGTGCCAGCAGCCCCGCGGGACCTGACAATGAGCAGTTCTTC. The encoded protein is CASSPAGPDNEQFF.

The chain recombines TRBV9 with TRBJ2-1, with 9 bases that match TRBD2. CDR3 length: 15 residues. Germline CDR1 reads SGDLS; CDR2 reads YYNGEE. V shed 0 bases and J 8 bases; nucleotides not matched to a gene: 6. The CDR3 nucleotides read TGTGCCAGCAGCGTAGCGGCTAGCGGGGTTGATGAGCAGTTCTTC. It yields the protein CASSVAASGVDEQFF.

This chain connects TRBV24-1 to TRBJ2-3; D may be TRBD2 (5 bases). The ends were cut back, 1 base at V and 5 bases at J, with 9 bases in the middle. Germline V gene data show CDR1 as KGHDR and CDR2 as SFDVKD. This CDR3 contains 14 residues. This chain's CDR3 is CATSDFVGVDTQYF. In DNA, the CDR3 is TGTGCCACCAGTGATTTTGTCGGGGTAGATACGCAGTATTTT.

To note about this clone: This sample includes further DNA sequences coding for the same CDR3. The gene calls are TRBV6-2 or TRBV6-3 and TRBJ2-7; 9 nucleotides agree with TRBD1. Germline CDR1 MNHEY, CDR2 SVGEGT. The CDR3 is 16 amino acids. The trim removed 0 bases at V and 3 bases at J, leaving 6 bases unmatched. CDR3 nucleotides: TGTGCCAGCAGTTACTCAAGGGACAGGGAGAGCTACGAGCAGTACTTC. Translated: CASSYSRDRESYEQYF.

This clone has only a few counts. V and J are TRBV3-1 (or the pseudogene TRBV3-2) and TRBJ1-6, with a weak D call TRBD1 (5 bases). The CDR3 sequence is 16 residues long. Trimming cost V 4 bases and J 7 bases, with 17 bases left between them. Germline V gene lookup returns CDR1 LGHDT and CDR2 YNNKEL (reference sequence). CDR3 coding DNA: TGTGCCAGCAGCCTACATAGTTGGGGGGACAATTCACCCCTCCACTTT. Translation: CASSLHSWGDNSPLHF.

The DNA for the CDR3 is TGTGCCAGCAGCTTGCGGCAGGAGAACACTGAAGCTTTCTTT. It yields the protein CASSLRQENTEAFF. The chain carries TRBV5-4 and TRBJ1-1; D unclear. The germline V gene has CDR1 SGHNT and CDR2 YYREEE (reference sequence). CDR3 length equals 14 residues. V dropped 1 base and J dropped 1 base, with 8 bases sitting between them. Full variable domain (remainder filled in from reference TRBV5-4 and TRBJ1-1): ETGVTQSPTHLIKTRGQQVTLRCSSQSGHNTVSWYQQALGQGPQFIFQYYREEENGRGNFPPRFSGLQFPNYSSELNVNALELDDSALYLCASSLRQENTEAFFGQGTRLTVV.

This chain connects TRBV21-1 to TRBJ2-7; TRBD1, as called in the table, went unchecked against the DNA. TRBV21-1 is a documented pseudogene. The CDR3 covers 16 residues. CDR3 coding DNA: TGTGCCAGCAGCATAACCGGGACAGGGGATTCCTACGAGCAGTACTTC. Translating gives CASSITGTGDSYEQYF.

V is TRBV2 and J is TRBJ1-1, with 7 nucleotides matching TRBD1. Trimming removed 10 bases from V and 2 bases from J; junction bases left unmatched: 10. This CDR3 region has 14 residues. Germline loops: CDR1 SNHLY, CDR2 FYNNEI. The CDR3 DNA sequence: TGTGCCATCAGGACAGGAACCAGAAACACTGAAGCTTTCTTT. Translated, it gives CAIRTGTRNTEAFF.

The chain uses TRBV7-9 and TRBJ1-5, with 8 positions matching TRBD1. CDR3 length equals 14 residues. Germline assignment: CDR1 SEHNR and CDR2 FQNEAQ (reference sequence). After removal of 5 bases from V and 7 bases from J, the junction contained 7 bases not matched to a gene. CDR3 residues: CASSPGTGGQPQHF. The CDR3 bases are TGTGCCAGCAGCCCAGGGACAGGAGGACAGCCCCAGCATTTT.